This T cell receptor (beta chain) was sequenced during a study of T cell responses to AZD1222 COVID-19 vaccine (dated by TCRdb to about 2021). Regarding the study in general: Because spike-specific TCR depth and breadth did not differ between the two schedules, AZD1222 recipients who got a second dose at roughly 4 weeks were pooled with those who got a second dose at roughly 12 weeks. TCR sequencing covered some 240 trial participants: around 210 given two doses of AZD1222 and about 26 given two doses of MenACWY control vaccine. Trial participants were enrolled by age into subgroups of 18-55, 56-69 and 70-plus years, and around 150, 28 and 57 TCR-sequenced participants, respectively, were included in these subgroups.

The CDR3 regions of human TCRbeta chains were subjected to immunosequencing. The paper's data handling went like this. TCRs in the repertoires were matched against a reference library of SARS-CoV-2-specific TCRs that had been generated with the MIRA antigen-specificity platform. Breadth was defined as the fraction of unique TCRs that were SARS-CoV-2-associated. Depth was defined as the fraction of total T cells that were SARS-CoV-2-associated. Using the MIRA data, every spike-specific TCR was mapped to the spike region that the TCR reacted to and assigned to either a CD4 or a CD8 class. Log10-transformed breadth and depth values were compared by one-way ANOVA with Sidak's multiple comparisons tests. The immuneACCESS repertoire file appears here via TCRdb, limited to in-frame rearrangements. These files lack a portion of the clones; in checked studies, under half of the deficit traces to unresolved V genes, and the cause of the others is not known. V, J and clone size are taken as reported in that table, and D and trimming were inferred from the DNA itself. The table for this sample lists some 86,000 clones; approximately 80% of them were counted only once. Together, the top ten hold about 20% of the sample.

The meaning of the sample's time point label: baseline before first vaccination. Vaccinee samples came from UK trials COV001 and COV002, including a single-blind randomized controlled phase 2/3 trial of AZD1222 (ChAdOx1 nCoV-19) in healthy adults. For TCRbeta chain sequencing, PBMC samples from trial participants were taken at day 0 and at day 28 after the second dose. From the cysteine up to the phenylalanine, the CDR3 has a length of 15 residues. Of all the DNA, just the CDR3 is kept, 45 bases in frame from base 1. In the germline V gene (reference sequence), CDR1 corresponds to MNHEY and CDR2 to SMNVEV. Here V drops 5 bases and J drops 7 bases, and the junction holds 10 bases not matched to any gene. Only one count was recorded for this clone. What antigen it recognizes has not been identified. Per-nucleotide qualities are absent, and no much larger clonotype sits a single base away. Study-wide findings and limitations: Reportedly, close to half of the unique spike-specific TCRs recognized epitopes lying outside the regions that are mutated in the B.1.351 and B.1.1.7 variants. Because no day 14 peak-response samples were available, the repertoires could be characterized only after the peak T cell response. In the small 56-69-year group, the increase in depth fell short of significance, most likely because of low power. Participants were mostly white British and included more females than males, and it was suggested by the authors that clonal diversity may have been underestimated. Conclusions about previously exposed vaccinees are limited because only six or seven AZD1222 recipients were SARS-CoV-2 seropositive at baseline. The whole spike protein was spanned by vaccine-associated CD4 TCRs, and dominant responses were seen in regions 160-218 and 743-854. A significant rise in spike-specific TCR breadth and depth was observed after two AZD1222 doses relative to day 0 and relative to MenACWY recipients.

The V gene is TRBV27 and the J gene is TRBJ1-4, with 7 central nucleotides matching TRBD1. Sequences were derived from peripheral blood, sampled on day 0 of AZD1222 vaccination. The sequence derives from an adult in good health. The bases are TGTGCCAGCAGTAAAAGACAGGGTTCGGGTGAAAAACTGTTTTTT. It is translated as CASSKRQGSGEKLFF. The variable domain in full, with residues beyond the CDR3 obtained from the reference TRBV27 and TRBJ1-4 genes, is EAQVTQNPRYLITVTGKKLTVTCSQNMNHEYMSWYRQDPGLGLRQIYYSMNVEVTDKGDVPEGYKVSRKEKRNFPLILESPSPNQTSLYFCASSKRQGSGEKLFFGSGTQLSVL.